This TCR beta chain came from a study of identical twins. TCRdb redid the calling of the 5' RACE reads with MiXCR, one entry per CDR3 protein. The repertoire includes around 1.7 million distinct CDR3 sequences, roughly a third of them detected once, and approximately 0.29% sits in the top ten. This CDR3 spans 15 amino acids. The junction had 5 bases not matched to a gene; V was cut back by 6 bases and J by 3 bases. Germline V gene sequence: CDR1 SGHTA, CDR2 FQGNSA. The origin of this receptor is a newborn girl in good health. The material sequenced was cord blood. The gene calls are TRBV7-2 and TRBJ2-2; TRBD2 matches at 9 bases. CDR3 sequence reads: CASRKTSGDTGELFF. The CDR3, as DNA: TGTGCCAGCAGGAAGACTAGCGGAGACACCGGGGAGCTGTTTTTT.